The 2 T cell receptor beta chains listed next were all sequenced from one sample in a study of CD8+CD57+ T cells in acquired aplastic anemia. Profiles of TCR beta VDJ and CDR3 were generated from a genomic DNA template. MiXCR, run by TCRdb on the reads, gives a single entry per CDR3 protein. The data hold approximately 130,000 distinct CDR3 sequences, with around two fifths observed a single time. The sample taken for sequencing was sorted CD4+, CD8+, or CD8+CD57+ T cells (not recorded which) from PBMCs. These receptors originate from a human donor in good health, serving as a control.

The chain couples TRBV7-6 to TRBJ1-1, with D hard to call. V was shortened by 6 bases and J by 2 bases, with 10 bases between the two germline ends. The germline V gene has CDR1 SGHVS and CDR2 FNYEAQ. The CDR3 has 13 residues. The CDR3 region has the DNA TGTGCCAGCAGTGACTCGGCAAACACTGAAGCTTTCTTT. It translates to CASSDSANTEAFF.

DNA for the CDR3: TGTGCCAACGGCGGGGGGGCATACGAGCAGTACTTC. This translates into CANGGGAYEQYF. This rearrangement joins TRBV10-3 to TRBJ2-7; 9 nucleotides line up with TRBD2. Germline assignment: CDR1 ENHRY and CDR2 SYGVKD. V was clipped by 10 bases and J by 4 bases; unmatched bases: 5. The CDR3 loop spans 12 amino acids.